This is a list of T cell receptor beta chains from one sample in a study of spatial heterogeneity in lung cancer. Via MiXCR, TCRdb re-called the 5' RACE reads, giving one row per CDR3 protein. The table records more than 40,000 distinct CDR3 sequences, approximately 24% of them present only once. Sequenced here: PBMCs, sampled at follow-up. The receptors come from a female donor with early-stage non-small cell lung cancer. CDR3s leave out the opening cysteine and the closing phenylalanine or tryptophan. D genes are given only for firm matches.

TRBV12-3/TRBV12-4 NA ASSFNLNTGELF
TRBV9 NA ASSLPLLTDTQY
TRBV6-5 NA ASSTIRFGGATNEKLF
TRBV20-1 TRBD1 SASYRGLTEAF
TRBV29-1 NA SVVRSGNTIY
TRBV4-2 NA ASSRQGVLTNEKLF
TRBV3-1 NA ASSQKGQPQH
TRBV7-8 NA ASSFPGRRTTEAF
TRBV7-2 TRBD2 ASSLSGGTKNIQY
TRBV5-1 TRBD2 ASSFSGGTQY
TRBV11-3 NA ASSREPETQY
TRBV19 NA ASNPELFRDTQY
TRBV7-2 TRBD2 ASSLTSGSSDTQY
TRBV7-3 TRBD1 ASSLDSRQGEAF
TRBV5-1 NA ASSFSGRVNTEAF
TRBV7-1 NA ASSSGLTETQY
TRBV20-1 NA SASQGGLGPGNTIY
TRBV12-3/TRBV12-4 NA ASSSIRQPQH
TRBV27 NA ASSPTAAGEQF
TRBV2 NA ASSPRLGDTQY
TRBV29-1 NA SVGQSSGANVLT
TRBV5-1 TRBD1 ASSPLGQPGNEQF